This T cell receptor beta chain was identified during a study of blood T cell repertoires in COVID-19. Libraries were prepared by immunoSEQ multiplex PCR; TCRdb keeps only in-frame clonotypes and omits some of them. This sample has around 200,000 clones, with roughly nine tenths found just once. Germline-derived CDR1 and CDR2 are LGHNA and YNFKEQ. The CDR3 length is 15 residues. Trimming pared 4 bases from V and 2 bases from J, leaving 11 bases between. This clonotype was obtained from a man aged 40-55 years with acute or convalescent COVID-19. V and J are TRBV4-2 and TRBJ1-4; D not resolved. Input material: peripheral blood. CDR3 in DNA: TGTGCCAGCAGCCTCCTGGAGCGCACTAATGAAAAACTGTTTTTT. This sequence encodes CASSLLERTNEKLFF.